This T cell receptor (beta chain) was recovered during a study of blood T cell repertoires in COVID-19. Study summary: From the United States, Italy and Spain came samples of acute and convalescent COVID-19.

Generated by immunoSEQ multiplex PCR, the TCRdb table keeps only in-frame clones and is missing some. Of around 250,000 clones listed, around 87% are singletons. The CDR3 contains 11 residues. Losses at the gene ends were 6 bases for V and 14 bases for J; bases not matched to a gene: 8. In germline, CDR1 is ENHRY, CDR2 SYGVKD. Sequenced input: peripheral blood. The V and J genes are TRBV10-3 and TRBJ1-2; 8 nucleotides align to TRBD1. The source is a woman in her 70s with active or convalescent COVID-19. In DNA form, the CDR3 reads TGTGCCATCAGCCTAGGACAGGGCACAACCTTC. This gives the protein CAISLGQGTTF.